This T cell receptor beta chain was sequenced during a study of metastatic and nonmetastatic thyroid tumors. Study details: Patients with malignant and benign thyroid disease provided blood and tumor or nodule tissue, whose repertoires were compared. Study outcomes and limitations: In both blood and tumor samples, TCR beta diversity was reported significantly higher for malignant than benign nodules.

None of the patients had undergone any treatment ahead of thyroid surgery. On this clone itself: Its target is unknown.

V shed 11 bases, J shed 6 bases, and the junction held 5 bases outside the gene matches. CDR1 is MDHEN and CDR2 is SYDVKM in the germline V gene. The CDR3 length is 12 residues. As processed by the authors: Clinicopathological groups supplied CDR3 differences that were used to build a distant-metastasis classifier for papillary thyroid cancer. TCRdb re-processed the PCR reads through MiXCR. Clone size and V and J calls follow TCRdb, not the original study. The profile covers some 15,000 clones, with around 13% appearing a single time and about 30% taken by the ten largest. Sequencing was done on a sample of blood. V and J are TRBV28 and TRBJ1-5; 9 nucleotides line up with TRBD1. This TCR was recovered from a female donor with papillary thyroid cancer or a benign thyroid nodule (not recorded which). Some clones in this sample may be carry-over from other donors' samples. DNA for the CDR3: TGTGCCGTAAACAGGGGGCGTCAGCCCCAGCATTTT. It is translated as CAVNRGRQPQHF.